These T cell receptor beta chains were read from a single sample in a study of T-cell memory formation after mild COVID-19. TCRdb reprocessed the 5' RACE reads with MiXCR, giving one entry per CDR3 protein. Among 150,000 to 200,000 distinct CDR3 sequences listed, more than 12% were seen once. Source material: PBMCs or a T cell subset sorted from them (not recorded which). The receptors come from an adult woman who had mild COVID-19 (a few samples of this study predate the infection). Cell type and time point are not known. Each CDR3 is given with its conserved first and last residue.

j_gene: TRBJ2-5
v_gene: TRBV7-2
CDR3aa: CASSTPGLAGAGETQYF

j_gene: TRBJ1-4
v_gene: TRBV21-1
CDR3aa: CASSRWGPSINEKLFF

j_gene: TRBJ2-1
v_gene: TRBV6-1
CDR3aa: CASSEVQGRRNEQFF

j_gene: TRBJ2-3
v_gene: TRBV27
CDR3aa: CASRAGGGTDTQYF

j_gene: TRBJ2-7
v_gene: TRBV18
CDR3aa: CASSPGQVTYEQYF

j_gene: TRBJ1-1
v_gene: TRBV4-2
CDR3aa: CASSLSGQGGTEAFF

j_gene: TRBJ1-1
v_gene: TRBV11-2
CDR3aa: CATLQAGNTEAFF

j_gene: TRBJ2-1
v_gene: TRBV13
CDR3aa: CASSLGRGMSRDEQFF

j_gene: TRBJ2-5
v_gene: TRBV11-2
CDR3aa: CASSPGTSGREETQYF

j_gene: TRBJ1-5
v_gene: TRBV9
CDR3aa: CASSVEGSNQPQHF

j_gene: TRBJ1-6
v_gene: TRBV25-1
CDR3aa: CASSLGTGGISPLHF

j_gene: TRBJ2-3
v_gene: TRBV4-1
CDR3aa: CASSPPGRTDTQYF

j_gene: TRBJ2-7
v_gene: TRBV30
CDR3aa: CAWEGIMDSYEQYF

j_gene: TRBJ2-7
v_gene: TRBV7-2
CDR3aa: CASSMPRNSGYEQYF

j_gene: TRBJ2-1
v_gene: TRBV4-3
CDR3aa: CASSQATFPPYNEQFF

j_gene: TRBJ2-3
v_gene: TRBV29-1
CDR3aa: CSVPPGHAAGTQYF

j_gene: TRBJ1-2
v_gene: TRBV24-1
CDR3aa: CATSEGTFYGYTF

j_gene: TRBJ1-6
v_gene: TRBV28
CDR3aa: CATKGGGGLLNSPLHF

j_gene: TRBJ2-4
v_gene: TRBV4-3
CDR3aa: CASSQQRGASGFKNIQYF

j_gene: TRBJ1-5
v_gene: TRBV12-3/TRBV12-4
CDR3aa: CASSPTGHSNQPQHF

j_gene: TRBJ2-3
v_gene: TRBV7-8
CDR3aa: CASSLVWKPEGDTQYF

j_gene: TRBJ2-5
v_gene: TRBV7-2
CDR3aa: CAIGNSPQETQYF

j_gene: TRBJ2-7
v_gene: TRBV20-1
CDR3aa: CSARYSRQGLSEQYF

j_gene: TRBJ2-6
v_gene: TRBV4-2
CDR3aa: CASSPLLERVVSGANVLTF

j_gene: TRBJ2-1
v_gene: TRBV12-3/TRBV12-4
CDR3aa: CASSRGLAGGPNNEQFF

j_gene: TRBJ2-7
v_gene: TRBV7-6
CDR3aa: CASSSGTGGHHEQYF

j_gene: TRBJ2-5
v_gene: TRBV24-1
CDR3aa: CATSDYLPAGREETQYF

j_gene: TRBJ1-6
v_gene: TRBV7-2
CDR3aa: CASSLSSAGLRSYNSPLHF

j_gene: TRBJ1-5
v_gene: TRBV29-1
CDR3aa: CSVLIGSGGGEPQHF

j_gene: TRBJ1-1
v_gene: TRBV19
CDR3aa: CASSASTWVGTEAFF

j_gene: TRBJ2-7
v_gene: TRBV27
CDR3aa: CASSQGGSYEQYF

j_gene: TRBJ2-3
v_gene: TRBV5-1
CDR3aa: CASHSGELDTQYF

j_gene: TRBJ2-3
v_gene: TRBV7-6
CDR3aa: CASSSDMDYANTQYF

j_gene: TRBJ2-3
v_gene: TRBV5-1
CDR3aa: CASSPRLAGGADTQYF

j_gene: TRBJ2-7
v_gene: TRBV27
CDR3aa: CASSTQGSEQYF

j_gene: TRBJ1-1
v_gene: TRBV7-6
CDR3aa: CASSLGQGGYTEAFF

j_gene: TRBJ2-7
v_gene: TRBV5-1
CDR3aa: CASSLEGLAGGQYF

j_gene: TRBJ1-1
v_gene: TRBV5-1
CDR3aa: CDSSLTGGTTEAFF

j_gene: TRBJ1-1
v_gene: TRBV5-6
CDR3aa: CASSLSAGRITEAFF

j_gene: TRBJ2-1
v_gene: TRBV20-1
CDR3aa: CSARVLTYNEQFF

j_gene: TRBJ2-3
v_gene: TRBV14
CDR3aa: CASSQVGRGGTQYF

j_gene: TRBJ2-2
v_gene: TRBV12-3/TRBV12-4
CDR3aa: CASSHGEPNTGELFF

j_gene: TRBJ2-3
v_gene: TRBV12-3/TRBV12-4
CDR3aa: CASSPTAWAWYF

j_gene: TRBJ1-4
v_gene: TRBV20-1
CDR3aa: CSALKGIVNEKLFF

j_gene: TRBJ1-5
v_gene: TRBV2
CDR3aa: CASKGSEMGNQPQHF

j_gene: TRBJ2-3
v_gene: TRBV2
CDR3aa: CASSRTGGVDTQYF

j_gene: TRBJ2-2
v_gene: TRBV7-8
CDR3aa: CASSRRGKGVAGELFF

j_gene: TRBJ2-3
v_gene: TRBV9
CDR3aa: CASSASGLYSDTQYF

j_gene: TRBJ2-2
v_gene: TRBV5-1
CDR3aa: CASRDGHGTGELFF

j_gene: TRBJ1-2
v_gene: TRBV18
CDR3aa: CASPVSIPSGDYGYTF

j_gene: TRBJ2-3
v_gene: TRBV29-1
CDR3aa: CSVLYLGAGDTQYF

j_gene: TRBJ2-5
v_gene: TRBV5-5
CDR3aa: CASSLGDPTLGTQYF

j_gene: TRBJ1-1
v_gene: TRBV18
CDR3aa: CASSPGTGELNTEAFF

j_gene: TRBJ2-7
v_gene: TRBV7-6
CDR3aa: CASSLGGSLSEQYF